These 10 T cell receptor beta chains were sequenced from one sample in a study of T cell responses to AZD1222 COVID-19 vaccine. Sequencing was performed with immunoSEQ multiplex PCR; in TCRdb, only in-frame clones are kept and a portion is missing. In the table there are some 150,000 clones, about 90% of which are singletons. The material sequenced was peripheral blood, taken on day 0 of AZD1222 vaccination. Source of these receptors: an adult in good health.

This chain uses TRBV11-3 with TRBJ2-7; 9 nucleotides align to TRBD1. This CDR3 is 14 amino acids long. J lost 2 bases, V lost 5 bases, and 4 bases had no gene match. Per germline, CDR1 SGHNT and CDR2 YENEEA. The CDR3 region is CASSKTGGPYEQYF. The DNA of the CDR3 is TGTGCCAGCAGCAAGACAGGGGGTCCCTACGAGCAGTACTTC.

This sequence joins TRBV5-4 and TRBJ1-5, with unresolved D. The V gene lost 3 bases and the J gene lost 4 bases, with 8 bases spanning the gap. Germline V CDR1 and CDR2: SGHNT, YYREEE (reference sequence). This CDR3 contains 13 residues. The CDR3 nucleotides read TGTGCCAGCAGCTCCTCCCCTAATCAGCCCCAGCATTTT. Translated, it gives CASSSSPNQPQHF.

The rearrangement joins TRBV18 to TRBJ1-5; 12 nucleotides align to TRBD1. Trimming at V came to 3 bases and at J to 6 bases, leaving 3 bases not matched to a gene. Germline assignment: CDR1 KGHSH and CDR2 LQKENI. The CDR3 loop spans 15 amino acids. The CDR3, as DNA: TGTGCCAGCTCACCGGGGACAGGGGGCACTCAGCCCCAGCATTTT. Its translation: CASSPGTGGTQPQHF.

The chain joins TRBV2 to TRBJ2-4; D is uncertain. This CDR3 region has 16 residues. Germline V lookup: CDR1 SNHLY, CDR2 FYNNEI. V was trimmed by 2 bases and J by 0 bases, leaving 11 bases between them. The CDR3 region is CASSELWPLAKNIQYF. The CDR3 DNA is TGTGCCAGCAGTGAATTGTGGCCCCTAGCCAAAAACATTCAGTACTTC.

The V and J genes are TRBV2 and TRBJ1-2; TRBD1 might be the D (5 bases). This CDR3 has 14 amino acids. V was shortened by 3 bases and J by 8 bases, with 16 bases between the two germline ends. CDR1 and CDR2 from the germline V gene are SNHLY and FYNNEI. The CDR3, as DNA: TGTGCCAGCAGTGATCCCGACAGAATAAGGGGCTACACCTTC. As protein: CASSDPDRIRGYTF.

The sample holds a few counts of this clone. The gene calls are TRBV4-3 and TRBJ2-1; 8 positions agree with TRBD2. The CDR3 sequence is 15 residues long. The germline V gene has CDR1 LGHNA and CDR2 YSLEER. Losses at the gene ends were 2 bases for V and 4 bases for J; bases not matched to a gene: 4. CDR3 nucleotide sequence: TGCGCCAGCAGCCAAAGTCCTAGCGGGTACAATGAGCAGTTCTTC. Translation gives CASSQSPSGYNEQFF.

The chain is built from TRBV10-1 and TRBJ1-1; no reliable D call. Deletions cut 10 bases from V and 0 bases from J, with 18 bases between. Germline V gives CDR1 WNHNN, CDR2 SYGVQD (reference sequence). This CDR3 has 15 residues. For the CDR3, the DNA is TGCGCCACCTACTTGGAGGAGGGCATGAACACTGAAGCTTTCTTT. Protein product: CATYLEEGMNTEAFF.

The CDR3 here is CASSFRQGTNEKLFF. CDR3 sequence (DNA): TGTGCCAGCAGCTTTAGGCAGGGGACTAATGAAAAACTGTTTTTT. The rearrangement joins TRBV7-6 to TRBJ1-4, with D tentatively TRBD1 (6 bases). V was cut by 3 bases and J by 2 bases, with 10 bases left in between. CDR3 length: 15 residues. CDR1 SGHVS and CDR2 FNYEAQ come from the germline V gene.

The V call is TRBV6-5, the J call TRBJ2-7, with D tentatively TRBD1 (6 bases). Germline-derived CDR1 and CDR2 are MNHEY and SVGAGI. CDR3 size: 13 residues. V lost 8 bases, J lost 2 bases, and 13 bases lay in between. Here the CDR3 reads CASSGTPTYEQYF. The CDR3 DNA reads TGTGCCAGCTCCGGGACACCCACCTACGAGCAGTACTTC.

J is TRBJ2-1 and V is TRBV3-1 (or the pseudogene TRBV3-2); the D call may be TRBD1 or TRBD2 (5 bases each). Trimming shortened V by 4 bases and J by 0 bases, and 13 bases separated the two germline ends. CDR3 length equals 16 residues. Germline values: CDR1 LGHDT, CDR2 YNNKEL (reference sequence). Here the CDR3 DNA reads TGTGCCAGCAGCCCGCAACCAGGGAGCTCCTACAATGAGCAGTTCTTC. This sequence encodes CASSPQPGSSYNEQFF.